The 26 T cell receptor beta chains in this list originate from one sample, sequenced in a study of human T cells and chemical hapten exposure. Time point defined: pre-sensitization, week 0. Indicated treatment: therapeutic diphenylcyclopropenone sensitization with weekly scalp DPC. TCRdb passed the RACE reads through MiXCR, listing each CDR3 protein once. The sample consists of 300,000 to 450,000 distinct CDR3 sequences, roughly 4.6% of them appearing once. The sequencing used whole blood, collected in connection with sensitization to the hapten diphenylcyclopropenone (DPC). These receptors were collected from a woman aged 50 to 60 with alopecia areata. Some clones in this sample may be carry-over from other donors' samples.

Ten or more counts support this clonotype. CDR3 nucleotide sequence: TGCGCCAGCAGCCAACCACCGGGACTAGCTTTCGGGGAGCTGTTTTTT. This gives the protein CASSQPPGLAFGELFF. The rearrangement joins TRBV4-3 to TRBJ2-2, with 9 nucleotides matching TRBD2. The CDR3 consists of 16 residues. The V and J ends lost 2 bases and 7 bases, in that order; junction bases with no gene match: 8. CDR1 and CDR2 (germline): LGHNA, YSLEER.

This clonotype was detected only a few times. The chain is built from TRBV7-2 and TRBJ2-3; 9 bases are a match to TRBD1. Germline values: CDR1 SGHTA, CDR2 FQGNSA. V shed 4 bases, J shed 3 bases, and the junction held 8 bases outside the gene matches. The CDR3 loop spans 16 amino acids. The CDR3 nucleotides read TGTGCCAGCAGCTCCTACAGGGGGCTGGGGACAGATACGCAGTATTTT. It specifies CASSSYRGLGTDTQYF.

The table lists this clonotype with a few counts. V gene TRBV20-1 combines with J gene TRBJ2-5, with TRBD2 matching 13 bases. From germline, CDR1 is DFQATT and CDR2 SNEGSKA (reference sequence). The CDR3 length is 13 residues. Losses at the gene ends were 8 bases for V and 3 bases for J; bases not matched to a gene: 3. The CDR3 here is CSPGLAGEETQYF. The CDR3 nucleotides read TGCAGTCCTGGACTAGCGGGAGAAGAGACCCAGTACTTC.

This clonotype was recorded at least ten times. V and J are TRBV7-9 and TRBJ2-5, with D perhaps matching TRBD1 or TRBD2 (6 bases each). From germline, CDR1 is SEHNR and CDR2 FQNEAQ (reference sequence). V was pared by 4 bases and J by 5 bases, with 14 bases between. The CDR3 is 14 amino acids. The CDR3 sequence: CASSSMGGVETQYF. The CDR3, as DNA: TGTGCCAGCAGCTCGATGGGGGGCGTGGAGACCCAGTACTTC.

This clonotype was seen at least ten times. The chain is built from TRBV28 and TRBJ2-7; 8 bases match TRBD2. V lost 3 bases to trimming and J lost 3 bases; unmatched junction nucleotides: 7. Germline V gene data show CDR1 as MDHEN and CDR2 as SYDVKM. The CDR3 totals 15 residues. This chain's CDR3 is CASSFRPGGDYEQYF. CDR3 in DNA: TGTGCCAGCAGTTTTCGCCCGGGAGGGGACTACGAGCAGTACTTC.

The chain links TRBV7-9 to TRBJ2-7; D uncertain. Deletions cut 1 base from V and 11 bases from J, with 12 bases between. In germline, CDR1 is SEHNR, CDR2 FQNEAQ (reference sequence). This CDR3 region has 12 residues. CDR3 bases: TGTGCCAGCAGCTTAGAAGAGGAGTCCAAGTACTTC. This codes for CASSLEEESKYF.

This clonotype was observed many times. J is TRBJ2-3 and V is TRBV7-2; no reliable D call. V was pared by 3 bases and J by 1 base, with 11 bases between. This CDR3 is 15 amino acids long. Looked up from germline, CDR1 is SGHTA and CDR2 is FQGNSA. CDR3 sequence reads: CASSFSNTGTDTQYF. CDR3 coding DNA: TGTGCCAGCAGCTTCTCAAACACTGGCACAGATACGCAGTATTTT.

This clonotype was detected ten times or more. The rearrangement links TRBV29-1 to TRBJ2-7; 10 bases match TRBD2. This CDR3 is 13 amino acids long. Germline V gives CDR1 SQVTM, CDR2 ANQGSEA. V was clipped by 6 bases and J by 3 bases; unmatched bases: 5. The CDR3 DNA reads TGCAGCGTCACCCGGACTAGCGGCTACGAGCAGTACTTC. Residues: CSVTRTSGYEQYF.

This clonotype appeared a few times. This chain links TRBV29-1 with TRBJ1-2; 7 nucleotides agree with TRBD1. This CDR3 has 14 amino acids. Germline-derived CDR1 and CDR2 are SQVTM and ANQGSEA. V dropped 6 bases and J dropped 8; count of bases not matched to a gene: 15. The CDR3 spells CSVANFRDRGGYTF. The CDR3 bases are TGCAGCGTCGCGAACTTCCGGGACAGAGGGGGCTACACCTTC. Full variable domain (remainder filled in from reference TRBV29-1 and TRBJ1-2): SAVISQKPSRDICQRGTSLTIQCQVDSQVTMMFWYRQQPGQSLTLIATANQGSEATYESGFVIDKFPISRPNLTFSTLTVSNMSPEDSSIYLCSVANFRDRGGYTFGSGTRLTVV.

This chain connects TRBV4-1 to TRBJ1-2; D gene unclear. This CDR3 comprises 13 residues. V was trimmed by 1 base and J by 4 bases, leaving 7 bases between them. CDR1 is MGHRA, CDR2 YSYEKL, per germline. The CDR3 nucleotides read TGCGCCAGCAGCCAAGCACCGCTCTATGGCTACACCTTC. Residues: CASSQAPLYGYTF.

J is TRBJ1-3 and V is TRBV20-1; the D is unclear. CDR1 DFQATT and CDR2 SNEGSKA come from the germline V gene (reference sequence). This CDR3 region has 15 residues. Trimming pared 0 bases from V and 0 bases from J, leaving 9 bases between. The CDR3 region has the DNA TGCAGTGCTAGAGATCTGTCCTACTCTGGAAACACCATATATTTT. It yields the protein CSARDLSYSGNTIYF.

V and J are TRBV5-6 and TRBJ1-2; no reliable D call. Trimming left V 5 bases short and J 7 bases short, with 18 bases between. The CDR3 totals 14 residues. Germline values: CDR1 SGHDT, CDR2 YYEEEE. The CDR3 DNA is TGTGCCAGCAGAAAAGGGCCTCTCTATGTTGGCTACACCTTC. Protein sequence: CASRKGPLYVGYTF. The variable domain in full, with the rest retrieved from reference TRBV5-6 and TRBJ1-2, is DAGVTQSPTHLIKTRGQQVTLRCSPKSGHDTVSWYQQALGQGPQFIFQYYEEEERQRGNFPDRFSGHQFPNYSSELNVNALLLGDSALYLCASRKGPLYVGYTFGSGTRLTVV.

This chain joins TRBV19 and TRBJ1-2; TRBD1 agrees at 8 bases. There are 15 residues in the CDR3. Per the germline V gene, CDR1 is LNHDA and CDR2 is SQIVND (reference sequence). The junction had 15 bases not matched to a gene; V was cut back by 8 bases and J by 7 bases. CDR3 bases: TGTGCCAGTGACTCAACCGGGACAGGCCGTTTTGGCTACACCTTC. Protein: CASDSTGTGRFGYTF. The full variable domain, rest sourced from reference TRBV19 and TRBJ1-2, is DGGITQSPKYLFRKEGQNVTLSCEQNLNHDAMYWYRQDPGQGLRLIYYSQIVNDFQKGDIAEGYSVSREKKESFPLTVTSAQKNPTAFYLCASDSTGTGRFGYTFGSGTRLTVV.

The J gene is TRBJ2-6, the V gene TRBV30; D call uncertain. Germline V gives CDR1 GTSNPN, CDR2 SVGIG (reference sequence). V gave up 0 bases and J gave up 4 bases, with 7 bases separating them. The CDR3 loop spans 14 amino acids. The CDR3: CAWSVLSGANVLTF. The CDR3 DNA is TGTGCCTGGAGTGTACTATCCGGGGCCAACGTCCTGACTTTC.

The chain joins TRBV6-7 to TRBJ1-4; D gene uncertain. TRBV6-7 is given ORF status, its function remaining uncertain. V was shortened by 0 bases and J by 7 bases, with 15 bases between the two germline ends. The length of the CDR3 is 16 residues. CDR3 coding DNA: TGTGCCAGCAGTTACTCCGCCTTTGACCGCGGTGAAAAACTGTTTTTT. Amino acids: CASSYSAFDRGEKLFF.

Ten or more counts support this clonotype. V usage is TRBV28 and J usage is TRBJ2-7; possibly TRBD2 for D (6 bases). CDR3 size: 16 residues. V was trimmed by 8 bases and J by 4 bases, leaving 24 bases between them. CDR1 is MDHEN, CDR2 SYDVKM, per germline. Here the CDR3 reads CASGSGPSGVIYEQYF. The CDR3 DNA follows: TGTGCCAGCGGTAGCGGACCCTCGGGGGTCATTTACGAGCAGTACTTC.

This clonotype was observed at least ten times. The V call is TRBV18, the J call TRBJ2-7; 10 bases fit TRBD2. The germline CDR1 and CDR2 sequences are KGHSH and LQKENI. After removal of 1 base from V and 0 bases from J, the junction contained 3 bases not matched to a gene. The CDR3 is 16 amino acids. CDR3: CASSPRPSGGSYEQYF. The CDR3 DNA follows: TGTGCCAGCTCACCACGTCCTAGCGGGGGCTCCTACGAGCAGTACTTC. Full variable domain (outside the CDR3, taken from reference TRBV18 and TRBJ2-7): NAGVMQNPRHLVRRRGQEARLRCSPMKGHSHVYWYRQLPEEGLKFMVYLQKENIIDESGMPKERFSAEFPKEGPSILRIQQVVRGDSAAYFCASSPRPSGGSYEQYFGPGTRLTVT.

This clonotype has a handful of counts. V and J are TRBV2 and TRBJ2-3; D unclear. This CDR3 is 16 amino acids long. The V gene lost 4 bases and the J gene lost 2 bases, with 16 bases spanning the gap. From germline, CDR1 is SNHLY and CDR2 FYNNEI. CDR3 nucleotide sequence: TGTGCCAGCAGTGTCTCTGGACCCCTGCCCACAGATACGCAGTATTTT. This gives the protein CASSVSGPLPTDTQYF.

This clonotype was observed at least ten times. This sequence joins TRBV12-3 or TRBV12-4 and TRBJ1-2; no clear D gene. Trimming took off 5 bases at V and 14 bases at J, with 15 bases between the two ends. The CDR3 loop spans 11 amino acids. CDR3 loop: CASSLGVPPTF. CDR3 nucleotide sequence: TGTGCCAGCAGTCTGGGAGTCCCACCAACCTTC.

This clonotype came up a few times. V is TRBV9 and J is TRBJ1-4, with TRBD1 matching 10 bases. The CDR3 is made up of 14 amino acids. Trimming cost V 7 bases and J 8 bases; bases outside gene matches: 8. Germline V CDR1 and CDR2: SGDLS, YYNGEE. The CDR3 coding sequence is TGTGCCAGCGCGAAGGGACAGGGGCGAGAAAAACTGTTTTTT. It yields the protein CASAKGQGREKLFF.

In this sample, this clonotype turned up many times. This rearrangement joins TRBV2 to TRBJ2-1, with D perhaps TRBD1 (5 bases). Germline lookup yields CDR1 SNHLY and CDR2 FYNNEI. V was trimmed by 6 bases and J by 12 bases, leaving 15 bases between them. The CDR3 has 12 residues. The CDR3 loop is CASRTELMGQFF. CDR3 DNA: TGTGCCAGCAGGACAGAGCTGATGGGGCAGTTCTTC.

This clonotype was counted ten times or more. This rearrangement joins TRBV7-2 to TRBJ2-5; D may be TRBD2 (7 bases). Germline V gene data show CDR1 as SGHTA and CDR2 as FQGNSA. Deletions cut 1 base from V and 5 bases from J, with 11 bases between. This CDR3 has 14 amino acids. Here the CDR3 reads CASSLGWGGETQYF. The CDR3 DNA sequence: TGTGCCAGCAGCTTAGGTTGGGGGGGCGAGACCCAGTACTTC.

CDR3 bases: TGTGCCAGTAGGGACGGGACAGCGGCGGAAGAAAAACTGTTTTTT. It specifies CASRDGTAAEEKLFF. The genes are TRBV19 and TRBJ1-4; the match to TRBD1 covers 7 bases. V trimming: 6 bases; J trimming: 8 bases; junction bases outside the gene matches: 12. Looked up from germline, CDR1 is LNHDA and CDR2 is SQIVND (reference sequence). The CDR3 has 15 amino acids.

Concerning this clonotype itself: This sequence may be a read error, since a much larger clone differs from it by one base. This chain connects TRBV6-1 to TRBJ2-7, with D possibly being TRBD2 (5 bases). This CDR3 has 15 residues. Germline CDR1 and CDR2: MNHNS and SASEGT. CDR3 bases: TGTACCAGCAGTGAAGCGAAACTAGGTCTCTACGAGCAGTACTTC. As protein: CTSSEAKLGLYEQYF.

This clonotype showed up just a few times. The V and J genes are TRBV5-1 and TRBJ1-1; unclear D gene. Trimming shortened V by 2 bases and J by 5 bases, and 16 bases separated the two germline ends. CDR3 length: 15 amino acids. CDR1 is SGHRS, CDR2 YFSETQ, per germline. The CDR3 DNA reads as TGCGCCAGCAGCTTATTGACGCCCCGGGATACTGAAGCTTTCTTT. It codes for CASSLLTPRDTEAFF.

This clonotype was found a few times. The rearrangement uses TRBV9 and TRBJ1-3; no firm D call. The CDR3 covers 15 residues. Trimming stripped 4 bases from V and 6 bases from J, with 17 bases between. From germline, CDR1 is SGDLS and CDR2 YYNGEE. The CDR3 protein is CASSPDAVLLNTIYF. CDR3 DNA sequence: TGTGCCAGCAGCCCGGATGCAGTGCTTCTAAACACCATATATTTT.